The clone carrying this T cell receptor (beta chain) was counted at least ten times. The data were obtained in a study of T cells after posttransplantation cyclophosphamide. Method: immunoSEQ multiplex PCR; TCRdb's copy keeps in-frame clones and lacks some. Captured here are about 41,000 clones, none seen once; the top ten comprise over 5.5%. The length of the CDR3 is 17 residues. V gave up 3 bases and J gave up 0 bases; unmatched junction bases: 11. CDR1 is SGHRS and CDR2 is YFSETQ in the germline V gene. This chain links TRBV5-1 with TRBJ1-1; 7 nucleotides match TRBD1. The sequence was collected from a man younger than 40 in good health and a related stem cell transplant donor. Specimen: PBMCs. CDR3 in DNA: TGCGCCAGCAGCTCGGGGACAGCTCTAGTCATGAACACTGAAGCTTTCTTT. Translation gives CASSSGTALVMNTEAFF. The variable domain in full, with the rest retrieved from reference TRBV5-1 and TRBJ1-1, is KAGVTQTPRYLIKTRGQQVTLSCSPISGHRSVSWYQQTPGQGLQFLFEYFSETQRNKGNFPGRFSGRQFSNSRSEMNVSTLELGDSALYLCASSSGTALVMNTEAFFGQGTRLTVV.